These 30 T cell receptor beta chains were sequenced from one sample in a study of T-cell reconstitution after alpha-beta-depleted transplantation in children. A library of TCRbeta sequences, prepared with unique molecular identifiers, was generated. Using its own MiXCR run on the PCR reads, TCRdb lists one record per CDR3 protein. The sample shows hundreds of thousands of distinct CDR3 sequences, roughly 15% of them seen only once. The starting material was PBMCs, mostly from graft donor cells, obtained 360 days after TCRalphabeta/CD19-depleted stem cell transplant. The receptors were gathered from a boy under two years old who had a stem cell transplant for Wiskott-Aldrich syndrome, so the T cells may come from the graft donor.

This clonotype was observed at least ten times. CDR3 in amino acids: CSVEGRGTWGYEQYF. CDR3 bases: TGCAGCGTTGAAGGGAGGGGCACCTGGGGGTACGAGCAGTACTTC. The chain employs TRBV29-1 and TRBJ2-7, with D possibly matching TRBD2 (6 bases). This CDR3 is built from 15 residues. CDR1 is SQVTM, CDR2 ANQGSEA, per germline. Deletions cut 1 base from V and 4 bases from J, with 17 bases between.

J is TRBJ2-1 and V is TRBV9, with a weak D call TRBD2 (5 bases). Deletions cut 4 bases from V and 7 bases from J, with 18 bases between. The CDR3 runs to 15 residues. Germline assignment: CDR1 SGDLS and CDR2 YYNGEE. As DNA, the CDR3 is TGTGCCAGCAGCCCGGGGATGGACGCCGTGAATGAGCAGTTCTTC. Protein: CASSPGMDAVNEQFF.

This clonotype showed up many times. The V gene is TRBV5-1, the J gene TRBJ2-2; D is ambiguous. The V gene lost 3 bases and the J gene lost 4 bases, with 7 bases spanning the gap. CDR1 is SGHRS and CDR2 is YFSETQ in the germline V gene. This CDR3 is 13 amino acids long. Here the CDR3 DNA reads TGCGCCAGCAGCTCCCAGGTCACCGGGGAGCTGTTTTTT. Amino acids: CASSSQVTGELFF. Supplemented by reference TRBV5-1 and TRBJ2-2, the full variable domain reads KAGVTQTPRYLIKTRGQQVTLSCSPISGHRSVSWYQQTPGQGLQFLFEYFSETQRNKGNFPGRFSGRQFSNSRSEMNVSTLELGDSALYLCASSSQVTGELFFGEGSRLTVL.

J is TRBJ2-1 and V is TRBV6-5, with D maybe TRBD2 (5 bases). Trimming pared 2 bases from V and 9 bases from J, leaving 8 bases between. The CDR3 runs to 12 residues. Germline V gives CDR1 MNHEY, CDR2 SVGAGI. The CDR3 DNA sequence: TGTGCCAGCAGTTACGGGAGAGGTGAGCAGTTCTTC. This gives the protein CASSYGRGEQFF.

This clonotype was counted a few times. The CDR3 bases are TGCAGTCACGGAGGGCCGGAGACCCAGTACTTC. Protein: CSHGGPETQYF. The chain employs TRBV29-1 and TRBJ2-5; D might be TRBD2 (6 bases). Germline V gene sequence: CDR1 SQVTM, CDR2 ANQGSEA. CDR3 size: 11 residues.

This clonotype was seen more than once but under ten times. This chain connects TRBV5-1 to TRBJ2-2; 9 nucleotides agree with TRBD1. V gave up 7 bases and J gave up 4 bases; unmatched junction bases: 8. CDR1 and CDR2 (germline): SGHRS, YFSETQ. The CDR3 totals 15 residues. The CDR3 DNA reads TGCGCCAGCGCCGCCGGGACAGGGCCCACCGGGGAGCTGTTTTTT. This translates into CASAAGTGPTGELFF.

This chain joins TRBV4-2 and TRBJ2-5; perhaps D is TRBD1 or TRBD2 (5 bases each). This CDR3 has 16 amino acids. The germline V gene has CDR1 LGHNA and CDR2 YNFKEQ. V was clipped by 0 bases and J by 0 bases, with 11 bases between them. The CDR3: CASSQEGRGDQETQYF. The CDR3 nucleotides are TGTGCCAGCAGCCAAGAAGGGCGAGGGGACCAAGAGACCCAGTACTTC.

This clonotype was found a few times. The V and J genes are TRBV5-1 and TRBJ2-1; D uncertain. The CDR3 covers 16 residues. The germline V gene encodes CDR1 SGHRS and CDR2 YFSETQ. Trimming stripped 0 bases from V and 7 bases from J, with 17 bases between. The CDR3 region has the DNA TGCGCCAGCAGCTTGGTGGTGGGAATTAGGTCGAATGAGCAGTTCTTC. Protein product: CASSLVVGIRSNEQFF.

Note on this clonotype: The germline gene is not matched at one end of the junction; a read error may be the cause. The chain links TRBV4-3 to TRBJ2-7, with TRBD1 identical over 7 bases. Germline V gives CDR1 LGHNA, CDR2 YSLEER. The CDR3 runs to 17 residues. The CDR3 DNA follows: TGCGCCAGCAGCCAAGTTTCCGGGCAGGGGGTCCCCTACGAGCAGCACTTC. Translating it yields CASSQVSGQGVPYEQHF.

This clonotype has just a few counts. J is TRBJ2-3 and V is TRBV28; 10 bases map to TRBD2. This CDR3 spans 16 amino acids. V dropped 5 bases and J dropped 3; count of bases not matched to a gene: 8. The germline CDR1 and CDR2 sequences are MDHEN and SYDVKM. CDR3 sequence: CASSENSGGTTDTQYF. Written as DNA, the CDR3 is TGTGCCAGCAGTGAAAATAGCGGGGGGACGACAGATACGCAGTATTTT. Complete variable domain (other parts from reference TRBV28 and TRBJ2-3): DVKVTQSSRYLVKRTGEKVFLECVQDMDHENMFWYRQDPGLGLRLIYFSYDVKMKEKGDIPEGYSVSREKKERFSLILESASTNQTSMYLCASSENSGGTTDTQYFGPGTRLTVL.

The chain joins TRBV10-3 to TRBJ2-5; the D gene is possibly TRBD1 (6 bases). Germline V lookup: CDR1 ENHRY, CDR2 SYGVKD. V was clipped by 8 bases and J by 5 bases, with 15 bases between them. The length of the CDR3 is 13 residues. For the CDR3, the DNA is TGTGCCATCTCTGAAGGCAGGGGCGAGACCCAGTACTTC. This sequence encodes CAISEGRGETQYF.

The table lists this clonotype with a few counts. The chain recombines TRBV28 with TRBJ2-2; D not resolved. Germline V gives CDR1 MDHEN, CDR2 SYDVKM. V was clipped by 8 bases and J by 3 bases, with 10 bases between them. The CDR3 has 13 residues. The CDR3 protein is CASLWADTGELFF. The CDR3, as DNA: TGTGCCAGCCTGTGGGCAGACACCGGGGAGCTGTTTTTT.

The chain employs TRBV10-3 and TRBJ1-2; D unresolved. CDR3 length: 13 residues. Germline V gene lookup returns CDR1 ENHRY and CDR2 SYGVKD. V was cut by 7 bases and J by 5 bases, with 14 bases left in between. CDR3 DNA sequence: TGTGCCATCACCCGGGGAGGTGGGTATGGCTACACCTTC. Protein sequence: CAITRGGGYGYTF.

The gene calls are TRBV10-3 and TRBJ2-1; 8 positions agree with TRBD1. The germline V gene has CDR1 ENHRY and CDR2 SYGVKD. The CDR3 loop spans 14 amino acids. Trimming took 11 bases from V and 5 from J; bases not matched to a gene: 11. The CDR3 protein is CAAKDREGHNEQFF. For the CDR3, the DNA is TGTGCCGCGAAGGACAGGGAAGGACACAATGAGCAGTTCTTC.

This clonotype showed up just a few times. The V and J genes are TRBV7-6 and TRBJ2-3; a possible D gene is TRBD2 (5 bases). Trimming shortened V by 1 base and J by 8 bases, and 13 bases separated the two germline ends. CDR3 length: 14 residues. Per the germline V gene, CDR1 is SGHVS and CDR2 is FNYEAQ. The CDR3 region has the DNA TGTGCCAGCAGCTTAGGGGGAGCTTCGGGTACGCAGTATTTT. Its translation is CASSLGGASGTQYF. Supplemented by reference TRBV7-6 and TRBJ2-3, the full variable domain reads GAGVSQSPRYKVTKRGQDVALRCDPISGHVSLYWYRQALGQGPEFLTYFNYEAQQDKSGLPNDRFSAERPEGSISTLTIQRTEQRDSAMYRCASSLGGASGTQYFGPGTRLTVL.

This clonotype was recorded once. V gene TRBV5-1 combines with J gene TRBJ2-7; perhaps TRBD1 as D (5 bases). Germline values: CDR1 SGHRS, CDR2 YFSETQ. The CDR3 spans 14 residues. Trimming took 3 bases from V and 5 from J, leaving 15 bases between them. In DNA, the CDR3 is TGCGCCAGCAGCTCCCTCCCTTCAGGGAACGAGCAGTACTTC. Residues: CASSSLPSGNEQYF.

This clonotype has just a few counts. This chain joins TRBV12-3 or TRBV12-4 and TRBJ2-1, with a weak D call TRBD2 (6 bases). CDR3 length: 16 residues. V was pared by 4 bases and J by 4 bases, with 17 bases between. The CDR3 nucleotides are TGTGCCAGCAGTTCATCGGGACTCGGGATTTACAATGAGCAGTTCTTC. Its translation is CASSSSGLGIYNEQFF.

The rearrangement joins TRBV7-9 to TRBJ2-4; no clear D gene. This CDR3 region has 15 residues. Trimming pared 2 bases from V and 7 bases from J, leaving 15 bases between. The germline V gene encodes CDR1 SEHNR and CDR2 FQNEAQ (reference sequence). This chain's CDR3 is CASSLSTPLGNIQYF. The CDR3 DNA sequence: TGTGCCAGCAGCTTATCAACGCCCCTGGGGAACATTCAGTACTTC.

This chain connects TRBV20-1 to TRBJ2-7; D is uncertain. The CDR3 is made up of 12 amino acids. Germline V lookup: CDR1 DFQATT, CDR2 SNEGSKA (reference sequence). The V end was cut by 1 base, the J end by 2 bases, with 6 bases between. CDR3: CSARGIAYEQYF. In nucleotides, the CDR3 is TGCAGTGCTAGAGGGATTGCCTACGAGCAGTACTTC.

The gene calls are TRBV11-2 and TRBJ2-3; 9 nucleotides match TRBD1. V lost 7 bases to trimming and J lost 9 bases; unmatched junction nucleotides: 14. This CDR3 is 15 amino acids long. In germline, CDR1 is SGHAT, CDR2 FQNNGV. CDR3 in amino acids: CASTIPGQGWETQYF. CDR3 nucleotide sequence: TGTGCCAGCACCATCCCGGGACAGGGTTGGGAGACGCAGTATTTT.

The V gene is TRBV6-1, the J gene TRBJ2-1; D unclear. Trimming took 0 bases from V and 7 from J, leaving 16 bases between them. The germline CDR1 and CDR2 sequences are MNHNS and SASEGT. The CDR3 sequence is 16 residues long. CDR3 amino acids: CASSEALGLPMNEQFF. DNA for the CDR3: TGTGCCAGCAGTGAAGCGCTAGGGCTGCCGATGAATGAGCAGTTCTTC.

The chain recombines TRBV5-8 with TRBJ1-5, with 7 nucleotides matching TRBD1. The CDR3 extends over 13 amino acids. Germline V lookup: CDR1 SGHTS, CDR2 YDEGEE. Losses at the gene ends were 4 bases for V and 6 bases for J; bases not matched to a gene: 4. For the CDR3, the DNA is TGTGCCAGCAGCCCGACAGGGATTCAGCCCCAGCATTTT. This encodes CASSPTGIQPQHF.

This clonotype was counted only a few times. This chain connects TRBV2 to TRBJ2-2; D possibly corresponds to TRBD2 (5 bases). The CDR3 sequence is 13 residues long. The germline V gene encodes CDR1 SNHLY and CDR2 FYNNEI. Trimming took off 6 bases at V and 6 bases at J, with 11 bases between the two ends. The CDR3 DNA is TGTGCCAGCAGGGCCCTGCGGGCCGGGGAGCTGTTTTTT. It yields the protein CASRALRAGELFF.

This clonotype was counted between two and nine times. This chain joins TRBV28 and TRBJ2-4, with 7 bases matching TRBD1. The CDR3 runs to 18 residues. Per the germline V gene, CDR1 is MDHEN and CDR2 is SYDVKM. Germline trimming cut 3 bases from V and 0 bases from J; bases unmatched to any gene: 11. CDR3 loop: CASSFRGGKSIAKNIQYF. CDR3 nucleotides: TGTGCCAGCAGTTTCCGAGGGGGCAAGTCTATAGCCAAAAACATTCAGTACTTC.

V usage is TRBV9 and J usage is TRBJ2-3; TRBD2 agrees at 11 bases. Germline-derived CDR1 and CDR2 are SGDLS and YYNGEE. V dropped 4 bases and J dropped 6; count of bases not matched to a gene: 4. This CDR3 contains 14 residues. The CDR3 loop is CASSLRTSGDTQYF. The CDR3 nucleotides read TGTGCCAGCAGCCTCCGGACTAGCGGGGATACGCAGTATTTT.

This clonotype was detected only a few times. This chain connects TRBV24-1 to TRBJ2-1, with 7 bases fitting TRBD1. The germline V gene encodes CDR1 KGHDR and CDR2 SFDVKD. The V gene end was trimmed by 4 bases and the J gene end by 0 bases; junction bases not matched to a gene: 8. The CDR3 runs 17 residues. Here the CDR3 reads CATSDYRGPSSYNEQFF. The CDR3 DNA is TGTGCCACCAGTGACTACAGGGGCCCAAGCTCCTACAATGAGCAGTTCTTC.

This chain links TRBV4-3 with TRBJ2-5, with 11 bases aligning to TRBD2. Trimming cost V 4 bases and J 3 bases; bases outside gene matches: 4. Germline CDR1 and CDR2: LGHNA and YSLEER. The length of the CDR3 is 15 residues. CDR3 sequence: CASSRLTSGKETQYF. CDR3 bases: TGCGCCAGCAGCCGCCTGACTAGCGGGAAAGAGACCCAGTACTTC.

This clonotype was recorded a few times. V usage is TRBV2 and J usage is TRBJ1-6, with D possibly being TRBD1 (6 bases). The germline CDR1 and CDR2 sequences are SNHLY and FYNNEI. This CDR3 has 15 residues. The V and J ends lost 3 bases and 9 bases respectively, with 15 bases between them. The CDR3 sequence is CASSERQGNGSPLHF. CDR3 sequence (DNA): TGTGCCAGCAGTGAGCGGCAGGGGAACGGTTCACCCCTCCACTTT.

This clonotype was picked up many times. V usage is TRBV6-5 and J usage is TRBJ1-1, with D perhaps TRBD1 (5 bases). V lost 2 bases and J lost 1, with 11 bases in between. This CDR3 has 15 amino acids. Germline V CDR1 and CDR2: MNHEY, SVGAGI. In DNA form, the CDR3 reads TGTGCCAGCAGTTACCCTCCCGACAGGAACACTGAAGCTTTCTTT. Its protein is CASSYPPDRNTEAFF.

The rearrangement links TRBV15 to TRBJ2-2, with a tentative D call TRBD2 (6 bases). The CDR3 sequence is 17 residues long. Germline values: CDR1 LNHNV, CDR2 YYDKDF (reference sequence). V was clipped by 0 bases and J by 2 bases, with 13 bases between them. The DNA for the CDR3 is TGTGCCACCAGCAGAGATCCGCCGGGACTCAACACCGGGGAGCTGTTTTTT. The encoded protein is CATSRDPPGLNTGELFF.